These 19 T cell receptor beta chains came from one sample sequenced in a study of blood T cell repertoires in COVID-19. The method was immunoSEQ multiplex PCR; TCRdb's version includes in-frame clones alone and lacks a portion of them. The data show some 200,000 clones, about 83% seen once. Specimen: peripheral blood. The receptors shown here come from a woman in her seventies with COVID-19, enrolled during active disease.

The genes are TRBV15 and TRBJ2-3, with D possibly being TRBD1 (6 bases). V was pared by 1 base and J by 3 bases, with 20 bases between. The CDR3 runs to 18 residues. CDR1 and CDR2 (germline): LNHNV, YYDKDF (reference sequence). CDR3 loop: CATSRASRQALTTDTQYF. Here the CDR3 DNA reads TGTGCCACCAGCAGAGCGTCTCGACAGGCCCTAACAACAGATACGCAGTATTTT.

This chain uses TRBV10-3 with TRBJ2-3; D is possibly TRBD1 (6 bases). Germline CDR1 is ENHRY and CDR2 is SYGVKD. CDR3 length: 16 amino acids. The V and J ends lost 0 bases and 0 bases respectively, with 10 bases between them. The CDR3 region has the DNA TGTGCCATCAGTGAGTCAGGACAGTCTAGCACAGATACGCAGTATTTT. Amino acids: CAISESGQSSTDTQYF.

This chain joins TRBV30 and TRBJ2-7; D possibly corresponds to TRBD1 (7 bases). V dropped 0 bases and J dropped 3 bases, with 18 bases sitting between them. Germline values: CDR1 GTSNPN, CDR2 SVGIG (reference sequence). The CDR3 runs 16 residues. The CDR3: CAWSVGGGATHYEQYF. The CDR3 DNA is TGTGCCTGGAGTGTTGGAGGGGGCGCCACCCACTACGAGCAGTACTTC.

This chain joins TRBV27 and TRBJ2-6, with 8 bases matching TRBD1. After removal of 7 bases from V and 0 bases from J, the junction contained 11 bases not matched to a gene. The CDR3 runs 18 residues. Germline CDR1 and CDR2: MNHEY and SMNVEV (reference sequence). CDR3 amino acids: CASTQRTGSISGANVLTF. The DNA of the CDR3 is TGTGCCAGCACCCAGAGGACAGGGTCTATCTCTGGGGCCAACGTCCTGACTTTC.

The CDR3 spells CASSQVYRAGNTIYF. The DNA of the CDR3 is TGTGCCAGCAGCCAAGTATACAGGGCTGGAAACACCATATATTTT. The V and J genes are TRBV4-2 and TRBJ1-3; the D gene is possibly TRBD1 (6 bases). The germline V gene encodes CDR1 LGHNA and CDR2 YNFKEQ. The CDR3 sequence is 15 residues long. Trimming pared 1 base from V and 2 bases from J, leaving 9 bases between.

This chain connects TRBV11-3 to TRBJ2-5; a weak D match, TRBD2 (6 bases). Germline V CDR1 and CDR2: SGHNT, YENEEA. The CDR3 is 14 residues long. V lost 1 base and J lost 6, with 12 bases in between. The CDR3 DNA reads as TGTGCCAGCAGCTTAGTCCGGGACTCCAAGACCCAGTACTTC. Translation gives CASSLVRDSKTQYF.

Only a few counts were recorded for this clone. The chain uses TRBV19 and TRBJ1-4; no reliable D call. The germline gives CDR1 LNHDA, CDR2 SQIVND (reference sequence). Trimming took 3 bases from V and 4 from J, leaving 15 bases between them. The CDR3 has 16 residues. CDR3 loop: CASSMVPRGNNEKLFF. The DNA of the CDR3 is TGTGCCAGTAGTATGGTCCCTCGAGGAAATAATGAAAAACTGTTTTTT. Based on the CDR3 plus reference TRBV19 and TRBJ1-4, the full variable domain is DGGITQSPKYLFRKEGQNVTLSCEQNLNHDAMYWYRQDPGQGLRLIYYSQIVNDFQKGDIAEGYSVSREKKESFPLTVTSAQKNPTAFYLCASSMVPRGNNEKLFFGSGTQLSVL.

This clone was seen only a few times. The chain recombines TRBV11-3 with TRBJ2-3, with D possibly TRBD1 on 5 matching bases. Trimming cost V 0 bases and J 1 base, with 8 bases left between them. The CDR3 length is 15 residues. Germline CDR1 and CDR2: SGHNT and YENEEA. In DNA form, the CDR3 reads TGTGCCAGCAGCTTAGACCAAGGGGGCACAGATACGCAGTATTTT. Translation gives CASSLDQGGTDTQYF.

This chain connects TRBV6-6 to TRBJ2-7; 9 nucleotides agree with TRBD1. The CDR3 length is 15 residues. J lost 3 bases, V lost 7 bases, and 10 bases had no gene match. Germline CDR1 is MNHNY and CDR2 is SVGAGI (reference sequence). This chain's CDR3 is CASTHRTGVGYEQYF. The CDR3 DNA is TGTGCCAGCACCCACCGGACAGGGGTCGGCTACGAGCAGTACTTC.

This clone was counted a single time. The gene calls are TRBV5-1 and TRBJ2-7; 11 bases agree with TRBD2. The trim removed 4 bases at V and 3 bases at J, leaving 3 bases unmatched. The CDR3 spans 14 residues. CDR1 and CDR2 (germline): SGHRS, YFSETQ. CDR3 DNA sequence: TGCGCCAGCAGCAGCACTAGCGGGAGCTACGAGCAGTACTTC. It is translated as CASSSTSGSYEQYF.

J is TRBJ1-5 and V is TRBV19; no firm D call. Trimming removed 3 bases from V and 6 bases from J, with 9 bases in between. The CDR3 is 13 residues long. The germline CDR1 and CDR2 sequences are LNHDA and SQIVND (reference sequence). The CDR3 nucleotides are TGTGCCAGTAGTATGCAGCGAGGTCAGCCCCAGCATTTT. Amino acids: CASSMQRGQPQHF.

This clone has a handful of counts. The chain is built from TRBV2 and TRBJ2-7, with 10 bases aligning to TRBD1. CDR1 and CDR2 (germline): SNHLY, FYNNEI. V lost 8 bases and J lost 3; bases outside the gene matches: 10. This CDR3 contains 15 residues. The CDR3 bases are TGTGCCAGCTCCATAGCCGGGACAGGGGACTACGAGCAGTACTTC. Translated, it gives CASSIAGTGDYEQYF.

The J gene is TRBJ2-2, the V gene TRBV18; 7 nucleotides line up with TRBD2. Germline assignment: CDR1 KGHSH and CDR2 LQKENI. V shed 2 bases, J shed 6 bases, and the junction held 6 bases outside the gene matches. The CDR3 loop spans 15 amino acids. Here the CDR3 DNA reads TGTGCCAGCTCACCAGCCCCTACTAGCGCCGGGGAGCTGTTTTTT. Its translation is CASSPAPTSAGELFF.

This clone was seen a handful of times. The chain carries TRBV30 and TRBJ2-7, with 10 bases lining up with TRBD2. Germline trimming cut 2 bases from V and 6 bases from J; bases unmatched to any gene: 7. This CDR3 is built from 14 residues. The germline gives CDR1 GTSNPN, CDR2 SVGIG (reference sequence). CDR3 sequence reads: CAWSYGLAAGEQYF. CDR3 DNA: TGTGCCTGGAGTTATGGACTAGCGGCCGGCGAGCAGTACTTC.

The chain carries TRBV5-1 and TRBJ1-6, with D maybe TRBD1 (6 bases). The CDR3 contains 15 residues. CDR1 is SGHRS and CDR2 is YFSETQ in the germline V gene. Trimming left V 4 bases short and J 6 bases short, with 14 bases between. The CDR3 nucleotides are TGCGCCAGCAGCCCAAACAGGGAACCTAATTCACCCCTCCACTTT. This sequence encodes CASSPNREPNSPLHF.

The chain uses TRBV5-1 and TRBJ2-3; D ambiguous. Germline V gives CDR1 SGHRS, CDR2 YFSETQ. V lost 0 bases and J 3 bases, leaving 11 bases between the germline ends. This CDR3 comprises 15 residues. This chain's CDR3 is CASSLEGGQTDTQYF. In DNA form, the CDR3 reads TGCGCCAGCAGCTTGGAAGGCGGTCAGACAGATACGCAGTATTTT.

The CDR3 loop is CASSPLAGSYNEQFF. Here the CDR3 DNA reads TGTGCCAGCAGCCCCCTAGCGGGATCGTACAATGAGCAGTTCTTC. The chain is built from TRBV11-3 and TRBJ2-1, with 9 bases identical to TRBD2. The V gene end was trimmed by 5 bases and the J gene end by 4 bases; junction bases not matched to a gene: 6. The CDR3 totals 15 residues. CDR1 is SGHNT and CDR2 is YENEEA in the germline V gene. The whole variable domain, filled in from reference TRBV11-3 and TRBJ2-1, reads EAGVVQSPRYKIIEKKQPVAFWCNPISGHNTLYWYLQNLGQGPELLIRYENEEAVDDSQLPKDRFSAERLKGVDSTLKIQPAELGDSAVYLCASSPLAGSYNEQFFGPGTRLTVL.

DNA of the CDR3: TGTGCCAGCAGCCATAGACAGGGGGCGACAGATACGCAGTATTTT. It is translated as CASSHRQGATDTQYF. The chain uses TRBV5-8 and TRBJ2-3; 10 bases are shared with TRBD1. CDR1 and CDR2 (germline): SGHTS, YDEGEE. CDR3 length: 15 amino acids. Unmatched junction bases numbered 5, after V lost 4 bases and J lost 3 bases. The variable domain in full, completed from reference TRBV5-8 and TRBJ2-3, reads EAGVTQSPTHLIKTRGQQATLRCSPISGHTSVYWYQQALGLGLQFLLWYDEGEERNRGNFPPRFSGRQFPNYSSELNVNALELEDSALYLCASSHRQGATDTQYFGPGTRLTVL.

The chain combines TRBV28 with TRBJ2-3; 11 bases line up with TRBD1. From germline, CDR1 is MDHEN and CDR2 SYDVKM. There are 14 residues in the CDR3. J lost 4 bases, V lost 5 bases, and 2 bases had no gene match. The CDR3 loop reads CASSGTGGSDTQYF. CDR3 sequence (DNA): TGTGCCAGCAGTGGGACAGGGGGGTCAGATACGCAGTATTTT.